The 9 T cell receptor beta chains in this list originate from one sample, sequenced in a study of technical replicates of blood from a few donors. Some clones are missing from TCRdb's copy, which holds only in-frame ones; the method was immunoSEQ multiplex PCR. The sample has tens of thousands of clones, just under 95% seen once. Sequences were obtained from PBMCs. The receptor source for this set is a human donor in good health. Some clones in this sample may be carry-over from other donors' samples.

The chain has TRBV6-5 and TRBJ1-5, with 8 bases fitting TRBD1. Germline lookup yields CDR1 MNHEY and CDR2 SVGAGI. The CDR3 length is 15 residues. J gave up 3 bases and V 2 bases, and 3 bases lay outside the gene matches. CDR3 DNA sequence: TGTGCCAGCAGTTACCACAGGGGGGACAATCAGCCCCAGCATTTT. This codes for CASSYHRGDNQPQHF.

The chain links TRBV18 to TRBJ2-2; no firm D call. V lost 1 base and J lost 6, with 9 bases in between. CDR3 length equals 14 residues. Germline V gives CDR1 KGHSH, CDR2 LQKENI. The CDR3 region has the DNA TGTGCCAGCTCACCACGTGAGGCGGCCGGGGAGCTGTTTTTT. It is translated as CASSPREAAGELFF.

The V call is TRBV27, the J call TRBJ1-5, with D possibly TRBD1 on 5 matching bases. CDR1 and CDR2 (germline): MNHEY, SMNVEV (reference sequence). The CDR3 loop spans 15 amino acids. Trimming left V 7 bases short and J 2 bases short, with 15 bases between. The CDR3 sequence: CASNPTGDGNQPQHF. CDR3 coding DNA: TGTGCCAGCAACCCAACAGGTGACGGCAATCAGCCCCAGCATTTT.

This chain links TRBV5-1 with TRBJ2-7; D is undetermined. CDR1 and CDR2 (germline): SGHRS, YFSETQ. The CDR3 runs to 14 residues. Trimming took off 3 bases at V and 0 bases at J, with 10 bases between the two ends. The CDR3 loop is CASSSLVSSYEQYF. CDR3 nucleotides: TGCGCCAGCAGCTCCCTAGTTAGCTCCTACGAGCAGTACTTC.

The chain has TRBV5-1 and TRBJ2-3; a possible D gene is TRBD1 (5 bases). V was trimmed by 3 bases and J by 3 bases, leaving 5 bases between them. The CDR3 loop spans 12 amino acids. Germline-derived CDR1 and CDR2 are SGHRS and YFSETQ. In DNA, the CDR3 is TGCGCCAGCAGCTGGACAACAGATACGCAGTATTTT. It translates to CASSWTTDTQYF. The whole variable domain, filled in from reference TRBV5-1 and TRBJ2-3, reads KAGVTQTPRYLIKTRGQQVTLSCSPISGHRSVSWYQQTPGQGLQFLFEYFSETQRNKGNFPGRFSGRQFSNSRSEMNVSTLELGDSALYLCASSWTTDTQYFGPGTRLTVL.

The chain employs TRBV15 and TRBJ2-2; possible D gene TRBD2, 5 bases. This CDR3 has 14 amino acids. In germline, CDR1 is LNHNV, CDR2 YYDKDF (reference sequence). Deletions cut 6 bases from V and 5 bases from J, with 13 bases between. CDR3 in DNA: TGTGCCACCAGTCAGCCTCGACTAACCGGGGAGCTGTTTTTT. It is translated as CATSQPRLTGELFF.

The V call is TRBV19, the J call TRBJ1-4; D is perhaps TRBD1 (5 bases). The ends were cut back, 2 bases at V and 3 bases at J, with 16 bases in the middle. Germline values: CDR1 LNHDA, CDR2 SQIVND (reference sequence). This CDR3 spans 17 amino acids. The CDR3 DNA sequence: TGTGCCAGTAGTATACGAATGAAGACAGTCCCTAATGAAAAACTGTTTTTT. It codes for CASSIRMKTVPNEKLFF.

V and J are TRBV5-4 and TRBJ2-1; TRBD2 agrees at 8 bases. Germline CDR1 reads SGHNT; CDR2 reads YYREEE (reference sequence). The CDR3 consists of 17 residues. Trimming at V came to 0 bases and at J to 5 bases, leaving 10 bases not matched to a gene. DNA for the CDR3: TGTGCCAGCAGCTTGGCCTCGAGCGGGAGCGGGAACAATGAGCAGTTCTTC. Amino acids: CASSLASSGSGNNEQFF.

The CDR3 nucleotides read TGTGCCACCAGCAGAGATCACTACGAGCAGTACTTC. Protein product: CATSRDHYEQYF. The chain joins TRBV15 to TRBJ2-7; D ambiguous. CDR1 and CDR2 (germline): LNHNV, YYDKDF (reference sequence). V gave up 0 bases and J gave up 3 bases, with 3 bases separating them. The CDR3 is 12 residues long.